Following are 2 T cell receptor beta chains from one sample sequenced in a study of T cell changes during pregnancy in multiple sclerosis. The table came from immunoSEQ multiplex PCR; TCRdb's copy has only in-frame clones and leaves some out. The sample holds 55,000 to 85,000 clones, 90% seen once. The sample in question was peripheral blood, obtained in the third trimester of pregnancy. These receptors all stem from a female donor with multiple sclerosis, enrolled in a pregnancy study.

CDR3 DNA sequence: TGTGCCAGCAGCTTAGGAGTCGGTGCAACTAATGAAAAACTGTTTTTT. Its protein product is CASSLGVGATNEKLFF. The chain carries TRBV11-2 and TRBJ1-4; D unresolved. This CDR3 spans 16 amino acids. The V gene lost 1 base and the J gene lost 0 bases, with 9 bases spanning the gap. Germline loops: CDR1 SGHAT, CDR2 FQNNGV.

The rearrangement links TRBV5-1 to TRBJ1-2; 7 positions agree with TRBD1. The V gene's germline CDR1 is SGHRS and CDR2 YFSETQ. The CDR3 spans 14 residues. The V gene end was trimmed by 0 bases and the J gene end by 8 bases; junction bases not matched to a gene: 7. The CDR3 region is CASSLGDRLWGYTF. The CDR3, as DNA: TGCGCCAGCAGCTTGGGGGACAGACTCTGGGGCTACACCTTC.